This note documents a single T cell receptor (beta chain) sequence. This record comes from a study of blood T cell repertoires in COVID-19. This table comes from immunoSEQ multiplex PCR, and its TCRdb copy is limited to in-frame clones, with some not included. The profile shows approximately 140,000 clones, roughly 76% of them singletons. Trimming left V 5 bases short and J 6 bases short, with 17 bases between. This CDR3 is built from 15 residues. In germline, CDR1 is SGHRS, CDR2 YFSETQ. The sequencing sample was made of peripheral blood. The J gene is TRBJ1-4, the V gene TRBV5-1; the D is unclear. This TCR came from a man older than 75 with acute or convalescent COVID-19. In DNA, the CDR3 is TGCGCCAGCAGAATTAATAGGTACGAGGATGAAAAACTGTTTTTT. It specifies CASRINRYEDEKLFF.